These T cell receptor beta chains were read from a single sample in a study of PD-1 blockade in classical Hodgkin lymphoma. Clones were read by immunoSEQ multiplex PCR, and TCRdb kept only the in-frame ones, dropping some. Here the sample spans some 90,000 clones, 75% to 85% being singletons. The specimen was peripheral blood mononuclear cells (PBMCs), collected before the fourth cycle of nivolumab. Receptors originate from a human donor with classical Hodgkin lymphoma. Both conserved end residues are part of each CDR3. D genes are given only for firm matches. Size is omitted from some rows. Given values are once, few, many or a class for expanded clones.

J,D,size,V,DNA,CDR3
TRBJ2-2,TRBD1,NA,TRBV19,TGTGCCAGTAGTGCGCGGACAGGGAGGACCGGGGAGCTGTTTTTT,CASSARTGRTGELFF
TRBJ2-7,NA,NA,TRBV27,TGTGCCAGCAGTTTTGCAGGGCTTCAATACGAGCAGTACTTC,CASSFAGLQYEQYF
TRBJ1-2,TRBD1,NA,TRBV6-5,TGTGCCAGCAGTTACGACAGGGTCTATGGCTACACCTTC,CASSYDRVYGYTF
TRBJ2-1,TRBD2,NA,TRBV10-3,TGTGCCATAGCGGGAGAGGAGAATGAGCAGTTCTTC,CAIAGEENEQFF
TRBJ2-7,TRBD2,NA,TRBV6-1,TGTGCCAGCAGTGAACTAGCGGGAGACTACGAGCAGTACTTC,CASSELAGDYEQYF
TRBJ2-7,NA,NA,TRBV6-5,TGTGTGACAGGCGAATTCAACGAGCAGTACTTC,CVTGEFNEQYF
TRBJ1-1,NA,NA,TRBV5-4,TGTGCCAGCAGCGAACCGGGAATCAACACTGAAGCTTTCTTT,CASSEPGINTEAFF
TRBJ2-7,TRBD2,once,TRBV19,TGTGCCAGTAGTATAACCGGACTAGCGGGAGGTTACGAGCAGTACTTC,CASSITGLAGGYEQYF
TRBJ2-7,NA,NA,TRBV10-3,TGTGCCATCAGTGAGGGACAGACCTACGAGCAGTACTTC,CAISEGQTYEQYF
TRBJ2-1,TRBD2,NA,TRBV7-2,TGTGCCAGCAGCCGCCTAGCGGGAGGGCTGTCCAATGAGCAGTTCTTC,CASSRLAGGLSNEQFF
TRBJ2-1,TRBD1,NA,TRBV10-3,TGTGCCATCAGTAGTAACAGGGGATCCTACAATGAGCAGTTCTTC,CAISSNRGSYNEQFF
TRBJ2-3,TRBD2,NA,TRBV10-1,TGCGCCAGCAGTGAGTCGGCTAGCGGGAGTGATACGCAGTATTTT,CASSESASGSDTQYF
TRBJ2-7,NA,once,TRBV30,TGTGCCTGGACCCATGGCCCCTACGAGCAGTACTTC,CAWTHGPYEQYF
TRBJ1-1,NA,once,TRBV30,TGTGCCTGGAGTGTACGGGACACTGAAGCTTTCTTT,CAWSVRDTEAFF
TRBJ2-2,TRBD2,NA,TRBV7-9,TGTGCCAGCAGCCCCACCCCTAGCGGGAAAAACACCGGGGAGCTGTTTTTT,CASSPTPSGKNTGELFF
TRBJ1-1,NA,NA,TRBV27,TGTGCCAGCAGTTCGACCGGACAGCTAACTGAAGCTTTCTTT,CASSSTGQLTEAFF
TRBJ2-3,NA,NA,TRBV10-3,TGTGCCATCAGTGAGTCGGACATCACAGATACGCAGTATTTT,CAISESDITDTQYF
TRBJ2-1,NA,NA,TRBV5-1,TGCGCCAGCAGCTTGGCCGGGCAGGGCTATGAGCAGTTCTTC,CASSLAGQGYEQFF
TRBJ2-5,NA,NA,TRBV10-3,TGTGCCATCAGGTCCGGGCTCGGACAAGAGACCCAGTACTTC,CAIRSGLGQETQYF